The T cell receptor beta chain under discussion was sequenced for a study of read filtering for tumor transcriptome and immune sequencing. Study details: R-ISS stage counts were under 10 for I, approximately 16 for II, 6 or 7 for III. TCR-mapped reads were about 3.5 to 11 million with IR-seq versus roughly 80 to 1,300 with RNA-seq. Study-level points and caveats: Approximately 80% of IR-seq clonotypes had one read, totaling approximately 3.5% of reads; RNA-seq: around 77% and 45%.

Bone marrow was sampled from every patient at the time of active disease. CDR1 is SEHNR, CDR2 FQNEAQ, per germline (reference sequence). The trim removed 1 base at V and 7 bases at J, leaving 0 bases unmatched. The CDR3 runs to 14 residues. From 300 to 400 ng of RNA, a library with molecular barcoded alpha/delta and beta/gamma adaptors was made. TCRdb redid the calling of the reads with MiXCR, one entry per CDR3 protein. The sample consists of 100,000 to 150,000 distinct CDR3 sequences, about 12% of them appearing once. This clonotype came up many times. Antigen unknown. This sequence was found in a donor at least 40 years old with multiple myeloma. The chain joins TRBV7-9 to TRBJ2-1; TRBD2 matches 11 bases. Sequencing input: a population of CD138-negative cells sorted from bone marrow. The CDR3 is CASSLGTSGNEQFF. The CDR3 DNA is TGTGCCAGCAGCTTAGGGACTAGCGGGAATGAGCAGTTCTTC.